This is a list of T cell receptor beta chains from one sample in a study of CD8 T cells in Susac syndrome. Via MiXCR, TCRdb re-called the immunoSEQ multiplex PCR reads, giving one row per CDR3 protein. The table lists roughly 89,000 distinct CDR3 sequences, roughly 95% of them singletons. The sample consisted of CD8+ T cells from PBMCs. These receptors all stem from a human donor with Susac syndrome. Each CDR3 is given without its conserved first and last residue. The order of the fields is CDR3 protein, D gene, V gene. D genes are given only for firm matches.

CDR3: SATRTGSNYGYT; D: TRBD1; V: TRBV20-1
CDR3: ASSSTGTGEQPQH; D: TRBD1; V: TRBV27
CDR3: ASSLSPGTDYGYT; D: .; V: TRBV27
CDR3: ASSSQGQGDSPLH; D: TRBD1; V: TRBV5-1
CDR3: ASSQDQGQMNTEAF; D: .; V: TRBV4-3
CDR3: SARDQSKGYGYT; D: .; V: TRBV20-1
CDR3: ASSRTGGNQPQH; D: TRBD1; V: TRBV2
CDR3: ASSVDRASEETQY; D: .; V: TRBV9
CDR3: ASSEWSEAF; D: .; V: TRBV19
CDR3: ASSLTGGTEAF; D: TRBD1; V: TRBV14
CDR3: ASSQETGRGETQY; D: .; V: TRBV4-3
CDR3: SRIGSLNTEAF; D: .; V: TRBV20-1
CDR3: SARDRGRGHEQY; D: .; V: TRBV20-1
CDR3: ASSFGTSGGTRNEQF; D: TRBD2; V: TRBV5-1
CDR3: ASSPTGNHEQY; D: TRBD1; V: TRBV6-5
CDR3: SPNPGWGYNEQF; D: .; V: TRBV20-1
CDR3: AWSVEGDSYEQY; D: .; V: TRBV30
CDR3: ASRKGQGSSYEQY; D: TRBD1; V: TRBV2
CDR3: ASSVAGDTEAF; D: .; V: TRBV9
CDR3: AWSEGFGYGYT; D: .; V: TRBV30
CDR3: ASSQDLGNWDSNQPQH; D: .; V: TRBV4-3
CDR3: ASSQVAGRTEAF; D: .; V: TRBV14
CDR3: ASSLRLGNTEAF; D: .; V: TRBV27
CDR3: ASSLEGTASSYEQY; D: .; V: TRBV5-1
CDR3: ASSEGQYTDTQY; D: TRBD1; V: TRBV9